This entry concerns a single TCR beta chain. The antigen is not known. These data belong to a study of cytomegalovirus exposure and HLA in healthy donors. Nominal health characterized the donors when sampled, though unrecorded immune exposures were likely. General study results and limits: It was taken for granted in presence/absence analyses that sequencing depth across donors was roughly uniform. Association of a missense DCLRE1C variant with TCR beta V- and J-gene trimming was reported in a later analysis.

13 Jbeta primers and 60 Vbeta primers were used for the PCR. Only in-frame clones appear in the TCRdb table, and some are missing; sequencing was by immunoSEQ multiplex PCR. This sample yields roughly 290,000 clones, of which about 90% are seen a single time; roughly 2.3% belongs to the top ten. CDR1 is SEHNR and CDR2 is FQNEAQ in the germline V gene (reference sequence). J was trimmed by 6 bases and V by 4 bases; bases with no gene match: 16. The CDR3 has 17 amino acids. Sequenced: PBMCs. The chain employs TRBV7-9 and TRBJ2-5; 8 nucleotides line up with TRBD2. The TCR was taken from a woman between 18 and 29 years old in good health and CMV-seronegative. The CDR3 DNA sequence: TGTGCCAGCAGCTCCCAGGTCGGGGGGGTGGACTGGAAGACCCAGTACTTC. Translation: CASSSQVGGVDWKTQYF.